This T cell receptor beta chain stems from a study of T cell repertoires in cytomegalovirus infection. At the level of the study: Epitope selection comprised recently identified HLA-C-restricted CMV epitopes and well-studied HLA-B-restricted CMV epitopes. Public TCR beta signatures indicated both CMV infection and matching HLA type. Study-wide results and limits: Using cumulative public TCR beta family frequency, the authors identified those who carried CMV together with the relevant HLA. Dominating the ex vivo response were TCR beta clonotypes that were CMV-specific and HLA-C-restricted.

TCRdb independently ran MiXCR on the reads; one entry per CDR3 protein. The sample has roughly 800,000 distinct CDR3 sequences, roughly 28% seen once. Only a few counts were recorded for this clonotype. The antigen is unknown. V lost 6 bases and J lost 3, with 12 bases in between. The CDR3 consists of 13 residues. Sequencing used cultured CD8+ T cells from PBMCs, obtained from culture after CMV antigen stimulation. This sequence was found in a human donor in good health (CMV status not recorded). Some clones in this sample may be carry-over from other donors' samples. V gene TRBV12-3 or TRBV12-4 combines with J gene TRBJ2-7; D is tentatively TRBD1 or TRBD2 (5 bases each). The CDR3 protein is CASSRDVLYEQYF. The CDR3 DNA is TGTGCCAGCAGCCGGGACGTCCTCTACGAGCAGTACTTC.